One sample yielded the 27 T cell receptor beta chains listed below, sequenced in a study of T-cell memory formation after mild COVID-19. Each CDR3 protein is one row after TCRdb ran MiXCR on the 5' RACE reads. The profile shows about 310,000 distinct CDR3 sequences, roughly a fifth of them singletons. Sequenced material: PBMCs or a T cell subset sorted from them (not recorded which). These receptors all stem from a man between 18 and 29 years old who had mild COVID-19 (a few samples of this study predate the infection). Cell type and time point are not known.

This clonotype was detected a few times. This chain joins TRBV6-5 and TRBJ2-3, with TRBD1 identical over 9 bases. V lost 8 bases and J lost 0; bases outside the gene matches: 3. CDR3 length: 14 residues. Germline V gene lookup returns CDR1 MNHEY and CDR2 SVGAGI. CDR3 residues: CASAGTGSTDTQYF. The CDR3, as DNA: TGTGCCAGCGCTGGGACAGGGAGCACAGATACGCAGTATTTT.

The chain joins TRBV12-3 or TRBV12-4 to TRBJ2-7; D gene ambiguous. The V gene lost 3 bases and the J gene lost 6 bases, with 9 bases spanning the gap. The CDR3 is 12 amino acids. This chain's CDR3 is CASSFSFTEQYF. The CDR3 DNA sequence: TGTGCCAGCAGTTTTAGTTTCACCGAGCAGTACTTC.

Note on this clonotype: With a much larger clone just one base away, this may be a read error. The chain links TRBV9 to TRBJ1-1; 7 nucleotides line up with TRBD1. CDR3 length equals 14 residues. The V gene end was trimmed by 3 bases and the J gene end by 1 base; junction bases not matched to a gene: 3. Germline V gene lookup returns CDR1 SGDLS and CDR2 YYNGEE. CDR3 loop: CASSARQGNTEAFF. DNA for the CDR3: TGTGCCAGCAGCGCCAGACAGGGGAACACTGAAGCTTTCTTT.

The rearrangement joins TRBV27 to TRBJ1-1; weak D call: TRBD1 (5 bases). Trimming took off 2 bases at V and 1 base at J, with 11 bases between the two ends. The V gene's germline CDR1 is MNHEY and CDR2 SMNVEV (reference sequence). The CDR3 has 15 amino acids. The CDR3 DNA reads TGTGCCAGCAGTTTAGGGGCGGTGGGGAACACTGAAGCTTTCTTT. Translating gives CASSLGAVGNTEAFF.

The chain combines TRBV7-9 with TRBJ1-2, with D unclear. The CDR3 contains 16 residues. V dropped 6 bases and J dropped 0 bases, with 17 bases sitting between them. From germline, CDR1 is SEHNR and CDR2 FQNEAQ (reference sequence). The CDR3 DNA is TGTGCCAGCAGTCACCCTGTGGGGAAGGCTAACTATGGCTACACCTTC. Amino acid sequence: CASSHPVGKANYGYTF.

The CDR3 loop reads CASSLGTGMNSPLHF. The CDR3 DNA is TGTGCCAGCAGCTTAGGGACAGGGATGAATTCACCCCTCCACTTT. The chain couples TRBV7-2 to TRBJ1-6; 8 nucleotides line up with TRBD1. V shed 1 base, J shed 7 bases, and the junction held 3 bases outside the gene matches. Germline CDR1 is SGHTA and CDR2 is FQGNSA. CDR3 size: 15 residues.

The CDR3 protein is CANAWAGNTIYF. Here the CDR3 DNA reads TGTGCCAATGCGTGGGCTGGAAACACCATATATTTT. The V gene is TRBV12-3 or TRBV12-4, the J gene TRBJ1-3; unclear D gene. V was cut by 10 bases and J by 2 bases, with 9 bases left in between. CDR3 length equals 12 residues.

The chain joins TRBV4-3 to TRBJ2-3; weak D call: TRBD1 (6 bases). V was trimmed by 4 bases and J by 3 bases, leaving 14 bases between them. This CDR3 is 15 amino acids long. CDR1 is LGHNA and CDR2 is YSLEER in the germline V gene. CDR3 in DNA: TGCGCCAGCAGCCTCCTATTAGGGGGTACAGATACGCAGTATTTT. Amino acid sequence: CASSLLLGGTDTQYF.

This clonotype was picked up many times. The CDR3 DNA follows: TGCGCCAGCAGTCAATCATGCCCTAGCGGGGCGCACGCCTACGAGCAGTACGTC. This codes for CASSQSCPSGAHAYEQYV. The genes are TRBV23-1 and TRBJ2-7; 9 bases match TRBD2. Being an ORF, TRBV23-1 has a function that is uncertain. Unmatched junction bases numbered 11, after V lost 0 bases and J lost 2 bases. The CDR3 extends over 18 amino acids.

V and J are TRBV5-1 and TRBJ2-1, with 7 bases lining up with TRBD1. Losses at the gene ends were 4 bases for V and 0 bases for J; bases not matched to a gene: 4. The germline CDR1 and CDR2 sequences are SGHRS and YFSETQ. The CDR3 spans 15 residues. The DNA for the CDR3 is TGCGCCAGCAGCACGGGACAGAGCTCCTACAATGAGCAGTTCTTC. Its translation is CASSTGQSSYNEQFF. The variable domain in full, completed from reference TRBV5-1 and TRBJ2-1, reads KAGVTQTPRYLIKTRGQQVTLSCSPISGHRSVSWYQQTPGQGLQFLFEYFSETQRNKGNFPGRFSGRQFSNSRSEMNVSTLELGDSALYLCASSTGQSSYNEQFFGPGTRLTVL.

This clonotype was counted a few times. This chain joins TRBV4-3 and TRBJ1-5; no clear D. The CDR3 is made up of 14 amino acids. CDR1 is LGHNA and CDR2 is YSLEER in the germline V gene. The V end was cut by 1 base, the J end by 3 bases, with 7 bases between. The CDR3 DNA sequence: TGCGCCAGCAGCCAAGCGCACATCAATCAGCCCCAGCATTTT. It yields the protein CASSQAHINQPQHF.

The V call is TRBV24-1, the J call TRBJ2-3; D remains unclear. Germline CDR1 is KGHDR and CDR2 is SFDVKD. The V gene lost 3 bases and the J gene lost 6 bases, with 12 bases spanning the gap. The CDR3 has 14 residues. CDR3 sequence: CATSDGPVDDTQYF. Written as DNA, the CDR3 is TGTGCCACCAGTGATGGCCCGGTCGATGATACGCAGTATTTT.

This clonotype has a handful of counts. V and J are TRBV19 and TRBJ2-3; TRBD2 might be the D (6 bases). The CDR3 runs 14 residues. The germline V gene encodes CDR1 LNHDA and CDR2 SQIVND (reference sequence). The germline V and J ends were trimmed by 7 bases and 6 bases, with 17 bases remaining between them. The CDR3 DNA reads TGTGCCAGTAATGCCGCGGGGACCAGGGATACGCAGTATTTT. This codes for CASNAAGTRDTQYF.

This chain joins TRBV5-1 and TRBJ1-1; D call uncertain. Germline V CDR1 and CDR2: SGHRS, YFSETQ. This CDR3 has 14 amino acids. The V end was cut by 4 bases, the J end by 3 bases, with 13 bases between. The CDR3 reads CASSRRVEDTEAFF. The CDR3 DNA reads as TGCGCCAGCAGCAGAAGGGTTGAGGACACTGAAGCTTTCTTT.

The table lists this clonotype with a few counts. The V gene is TRBV5-1, the J gene TRBJ2-7; D may be TRBD2 (6 bases). CDR3 length: 14 residues. Germline CDR1 SGHRS, CDR2 YFSETQ. V was trimmed by 2 bases and J by 3 bases, leaving 12 bases between them. CDR3: CASSFGGYYYEQYF. CDR3 in DNA: TGCGCCAGCAGCTTTGGGGGGTACTACTACGAGCAGTACTTC.

In DNA form, the CDR3 reads TGCGCCAGCAGTGAGCCAAAATTGGGAGTCTCTGAAGCTTTCTTT. Protein: CASSEPKLGVSEAFF. The chain has TRBV10-2 and TRBJ1-1; D is uncertain. V lost 2 bases, J lost 6 bases, and 16 bases lay in between. The CDR3 totals 15 residues. Germline V gives CDR1 WSHSY, CDR2 SAAADI.

This clonotype came up a few times. J is TRBJ2-5 and V is TRBV5-1; D may be TRBD1 or TRBD2 (5 bases each). Per the germline V gene, CDR1 is SGHRS and CDR2 is YFSETQ. Trimming removed 6 bases from V and 2 bases from J, with 8 bases in between. The CDR3 loop spans 12 amino acids. The CDR3 loop is CASTGPQETQYF. The CDR3 region has the DNA TGCGCCAGCACGGGACCACAAGAGACCCAGTACTTC.

The chain employs TRBV9 and TRBJ2-1; no firm D call. The V gene lost 0 bases and the J gene lost 6 bases, with 4 bases spanning the gap. CDR3 length: 12 residues. Per germline, CDR1 SGDLS and CDR2 YYNGEE. DNA of the CDR3: TGTGCCAGCAGCGTAGGTCTCAATGAGCAGTTCTTC. This sequence encodes CASSVGLNEQFF.

This clonotype has more than one count but fewer than ten. The chain links TRBV4-2 to TRBJ2-7, with D unresolved. CDR3 length: 15 amino acids. V lost 0 bases and J 3 bases, leaving 12 bases between the germline ends. Looked up from germline, CDR1 is LGHNA and CDR2 is YNFKEQ. The CDR3 protein is CASSQDWVPHYEQYF. CDR3 nucleotide sequence: TGTGCCAGCAGCCAAGATTGGGTTCCCCACTACGAGCAGTACTTC.

In its sample, this clonotype was seen many times. This rearrangement joins TRBV5-5 to TRBJ2-7; 8 bases fit TRBD2. This CDR3 has 14 amino acids. J gave up 3 bases and V 4 bases, and 6 bases lay outside the gene matches. Germline assignment: CDR1 SGHKS and CDR2 YYEKEE (reference sequence). Written as DNA, the CDR3 is TGTGCCAGCAGCCCGGGGGGGCGTATCTACGAGCAGTACGTC. As protein: CASSPGGRIYEQYV.

The chain carries TRBV6-5 and TRBJ1-5; D not certain. V gave up 0 bases and J gave up 3 bases, with 3 bases separating them. Germline V gene data show CDR1 as MNHEY and CDR2 as SVGAGI. The CDR3 consists of 13 residues. Written as DNA, the CDR3 is TGTGCCAGCAGTTACTCCCCCAATCAGCCCCAGCATTTT. Its protein product is CASSYSPNQPQHF.

For the CDR3, the DNA is TGTGCCAGCAGCTTAGTGGGGACTAGAATAGCTAGGGAGCAGTACTTC. It codes for CASSLVGTRIAREQYF. The rearrangement uses TRBV7-2 and TRBJ2-7; 8 nucleotides agree with TRBD2. The J segment lost 7 bases and the V segment lost 1 base, leaving 12 bases of the junction unmatched. The CDR3 sequence is 16 residues long. Looked up from germline, CDR1 is SGHTA and CDR2 is FQGNSA.

The V call is TRBV18, the J call TRBJ1-3; 8 bases map to TRBD1. The germline CDR1 and CDR2 sequences are KGHSH and LQKENI. Trimming cost V 3 bases and J 3 bases; bases outside gene matches: 10. This CDR3 has 17 residues. The CDR3 here is CASSPRRTGFGGNTIYF. CDR3 DNA sequence: TGTGCCAGCTCACCCAGGCGGACAGGGTTCGGTGGAAACACCATATATTTT.

This clonotype was observed a handful of times. The chain joins TRBV6-6 to TRBJ2-5; D is unclear. V was clipped by 1 base and J by 2 bases, with 5 bases between them. Germline values: CDR1 MNHNY, CDR2 SVGAGI (reference sequence). This CDR3 contains 13 residues. Written as DNA, the CDR3 is TGTGCCAGCAGTTACTACATTCAAGAGACCCAGTACTTC. Protein: CASSYYIQETQYF.

The J gene is TRBJ1-4, the V gene TRBV7-8; D is unclear. The germline V gene encodes CDR1 SGHVS and CDR2 FQNEAQ. V gave up 2 bases and J gave up 4 bases, with 14 bases separating them. The CDR3 is 16 residues long. CDR3 sequence (DNA): TGTGCCAGCAGCTTAACCCGGTACGGCCATAATGAAAAACTGTTTTTT. Its protein is CASSLTRYGHNEKLFF.

This clonotype appeared many times. V is TRBV3-1 and J is TRBJ2-7; 12 bases are a match to TRBD1. This CDR3 spans 14 amino acids. V shed 3 bases and J 9 bases; nucleotides not matched to a gene: 6. Germline V gene lookup returns CDR1 LGHDT and CDR2 YNNKEL (reference sequence). The CDR3 DNA reads as TGTGCCAGCAGCCAGACCGGGACAGGGGGCGGGCAGTACTTC. Translating it yields CASSQTGTGGGQYF.

The chain employs TRBV7-3 and TRBJ2-3; D perhaps matches TRBD2 (7 bases). This CDR3 comprises 16 residues. Deletions cut 5 bases from V and 0 bases from J, with 15 bases between. Germline V lookup: CDR1 SGHTA, CDR2 FQGTGA. CDR3 DNA: TGTGCCAGCAGCCAACGGGCGGGGGCGAGCACAGATACGCAGTATTTT. Protein sequence: CASSQRAGASTDTQYF.